This T cell receptor beta chain was obtained from a study of blood T cell repertoires in COVID-19. Study-level background: Samples taken during acute and convalescent COVID-19 were collected in the United States, Italy and Spain. In each case, the material was cDNA or gDNA derived from T cells, B-cell-depleted T cells, or PBMCs.

CDR3 length: 15 residues. J gave up 4 bases and V 4 bases, and 7 bases lay outside the gene matches. CDR1 and CDR2 (germline): SGHVS, FNYEAQ. In the authors' methods: Reference gene primer amplification yielded estimated nucleated cell counts. Only in-frame clones appear in the TCRdb table, and some are missing; sequencing was by immunoSEQ multiplex PCR. D and trimming were read from the DNA, whereas the V and J calls and clone size are those reported in that table. The sample contains roughly 150,000 clones, approximately 80% of which appear only once. The chain is built from TRBV7-6 and TRBJ1-2; 9 bases match TRBD1. The TCR comes from a human donor in a cohort sampled during active COVID-19. The specimen was peripheral blood. Here the CDR3 DNA reads TGTGCCAGCAGCTCACCCGGGACAGGGATCTATGGCTACACCTTC. Protein sequence: CASSSPGTGIYGYTF.